What follows describes a single TCR beta chain. Profiling relied on immunoSEQ multiplex PCR, and the TCRdb table lists in-frame clones only, not all of them. The repertoire holds about 670,000 clones, 75% to 90% seen once, with over 0.2% in the top ten. The data are from a study of blood T cell repertoires in COVID-19. The overall study: COVID-19 samples collected from the United States, Italy and Spain covered acute and convalescent phases. PBMCs, B-cell-depleted T cells, or T cells were the source of the cDNA or gDNA that made up the material.

This CDR3 spans 13 amino acids. CDR1 is SGHNT and CDR2 is YENEEA in the germline V gene. With 2 bases removed from V and 7 bases from J, the gap between germline ends came to 9 bases. The specimen sequenced was peripheral blood. The V call is TRBV11-3, the J call TRBJ2-1; tentative D call: TRBD2 (5 bases). The clonotype comes from a woman between 18 and 29 years old with acute or convalescent COVID-19. CDR3 nucleotide sequence: TGTGCCAGCAGCTTACGGGGTAGGAATGAGCAGTTCTTC. Its protein product is CASSLRGRNEQFF. Looking up the rest from reference TRBV11-3 and TRBJ2-1 gives the full variable domain: EAGVVQSPRYKIIEKKQPVAFWCNPISGHNTLYWYLQNLGQGPELLIRYENEEAVDDSQLPKDRFSAERLKGVDSTLKIQPAELGDSAVYLCASSLRGRNEQFFGPGTRLTVL.